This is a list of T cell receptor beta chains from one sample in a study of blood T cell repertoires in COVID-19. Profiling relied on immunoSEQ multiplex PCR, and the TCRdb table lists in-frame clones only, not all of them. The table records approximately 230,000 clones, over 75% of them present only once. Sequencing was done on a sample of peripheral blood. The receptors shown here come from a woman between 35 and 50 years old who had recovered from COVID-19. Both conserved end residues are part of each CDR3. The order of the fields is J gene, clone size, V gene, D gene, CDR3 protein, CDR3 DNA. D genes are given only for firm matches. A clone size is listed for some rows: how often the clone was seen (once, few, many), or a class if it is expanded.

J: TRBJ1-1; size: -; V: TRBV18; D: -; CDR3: CASSPTSGGRNTEAFF; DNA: TGTGCCAGCTCACCCACCTCGGGGGGCCGGAACACTGAAGCTTTCTTT
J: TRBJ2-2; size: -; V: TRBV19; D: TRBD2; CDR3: CASSSTSGRRTGELFF; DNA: TGTGCCAGTTCCTCGACTAGCGGGAGAAGGACCGGGGAGCTGTTTTTT
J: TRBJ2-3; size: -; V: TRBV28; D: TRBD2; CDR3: CASSISGGTYTQYF; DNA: TGTGCCAGCAGCATAAGCGGGGGGACCTATACGCAGTATTTT
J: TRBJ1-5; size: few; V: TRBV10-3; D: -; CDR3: CAISGPTGNQPQHF; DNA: TGTGCCATCAGTGGGCCCACAGGCAATCAGCCCCAGCATTTT
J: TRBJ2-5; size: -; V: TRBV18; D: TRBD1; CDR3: CASSPVTGGAETQYF; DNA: TGTGCCAGCTCACCAGTGACAGGGGGCGCGGAGACCCAGTACTTC
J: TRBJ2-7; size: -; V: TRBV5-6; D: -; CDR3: CASSFWGGREQYF; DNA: TGTGCCAGCAGCTTTTGGGGAGGCCGCGAGCAGTACTTC
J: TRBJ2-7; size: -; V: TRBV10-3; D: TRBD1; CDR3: CAISEPKGQGSEQYF; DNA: TGTGCCATCAGTGAGCCAAAGGGACAGGGGAGCGAGCAGTACTTC
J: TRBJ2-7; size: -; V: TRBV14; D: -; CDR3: CASSQENLAGTSYEQYF; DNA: TGTGCCAGCAGCCAAGAGAACTTGGCGGGAACCTCCTACGAGCAGTACTTC
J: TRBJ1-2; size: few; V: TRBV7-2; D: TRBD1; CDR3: CASTPYYALETGGVYGYTF; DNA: TGTGCCAGCACCCCATATTATGCCCTCGAAACAGGGGGCGTCTATGGCTACACCTTC
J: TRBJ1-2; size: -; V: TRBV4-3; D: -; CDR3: CASSQDRGGYTF; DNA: TGCGCCAGCAGCCAAGACAGGGGTGGCTACACCTTC
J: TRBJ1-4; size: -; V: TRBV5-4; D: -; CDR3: CASSTGRDSNEKLFF; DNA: TGTGCCAGCAGCACGGGGAGGGACTCTAATGAAAAACTGTTTTTT
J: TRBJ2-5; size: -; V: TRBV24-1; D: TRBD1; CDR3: CATSDSLGQGLGETQYF; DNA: TGTGCCACCAGTGATTCACTAGGACAGGGCCTTGGGGAGACCCAGTACTTC
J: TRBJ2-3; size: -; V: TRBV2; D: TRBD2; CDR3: CASSVLAGTDTQYF; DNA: TGTGCCAGCAGTGTACTAGCGGGCACAGATACGCAGTATTTT
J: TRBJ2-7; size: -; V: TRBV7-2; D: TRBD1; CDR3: CASSLGDRVIYEQYF; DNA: TGTGCCAGCAGCTTAGGAGACAGGGTGATCTACGAGCAGTACTTC
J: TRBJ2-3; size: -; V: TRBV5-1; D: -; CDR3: CASSLGHQTDTQYF; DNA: TGCGCCAGCAGCTTAGGACACCAAACAGATACGCAGTATTTT
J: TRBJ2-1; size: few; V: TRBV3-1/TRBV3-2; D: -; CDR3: CASSQEGGSSSSSYNEQFF; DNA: TGTGCCAGCAGCCAAGAAGGTGGGAGTTCCTCTAGCTCCTACAATGAGCAGTTCTTC
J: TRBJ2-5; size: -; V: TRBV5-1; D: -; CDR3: CASSLVQGLQETQYF; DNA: TGCGCCAGCAGCTTGGTCCAGGGCCTACAAGAGACCCAGTACTTC
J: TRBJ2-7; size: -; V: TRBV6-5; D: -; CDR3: CASSSQGSYEQYF; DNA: TGTGCCAGCAGCTCACAGGGTTCCTACGAGCAGTACTTC
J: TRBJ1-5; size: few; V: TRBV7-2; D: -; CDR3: CASSLAGSQPQHF; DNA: TGTGCCAGCAGCTTAGCCGGGTCGCAGCCCCAGCATTTT
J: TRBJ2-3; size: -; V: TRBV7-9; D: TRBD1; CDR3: CASSHGQGWPTDTQYF; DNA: TGTGCCAGCAGCCACGGACAGGGGTGGCCCACAGATACGCAGTATTTT
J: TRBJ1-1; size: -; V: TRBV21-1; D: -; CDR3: CASSKTNRDTEAFF; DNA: TGTGCCAGCAGCAAAACAAACAGGGACACTGAAGCTTTCTTT
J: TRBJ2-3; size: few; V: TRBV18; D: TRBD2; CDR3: CASSLGTSGGTDTQYF; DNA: TGTGCCAGCTCACTCGGGACTAGCGGAGGCACAGATACGCAGTATTTT
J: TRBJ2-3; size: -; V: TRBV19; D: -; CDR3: CASSRDLVDTDTQYF; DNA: TGTGCCAGTAGCCGGGACTTAGTTGACACAGATACGCAGTATTTT
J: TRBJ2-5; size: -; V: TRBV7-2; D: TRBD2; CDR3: CASSPGLAGGQQTQYF; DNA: TGTGCCAGCAGCCCGGGACTAGCGGGAGGGCAACAGACCCAGTACTTC
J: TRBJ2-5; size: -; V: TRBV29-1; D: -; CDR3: CSVRGGQETQYF; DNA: TGCAGCGTACGAGGGGGCCAAGAGACCCAGTACTTC
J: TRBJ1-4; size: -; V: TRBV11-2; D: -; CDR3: CASSLEGRKLFF; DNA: TGTGCCAGCAGCTTAGAAGGGAGGAAACTGTTTTTT
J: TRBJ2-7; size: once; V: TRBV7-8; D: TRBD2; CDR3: CASSLTVRVAGYEQYF; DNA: TGTGCCAGCAGCCTAACAGTACGGGTAGCGGGGTACGAGCAGTACTTC
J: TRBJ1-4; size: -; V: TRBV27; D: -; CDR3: CASSLTWEGKLFF; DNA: TGTGCCAGCAGTTTAACTTGGGAGGGGAAACTGTTTTTT
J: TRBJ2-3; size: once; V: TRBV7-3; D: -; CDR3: CASSRGASTDTQYF; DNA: TGTGCCAGCAGTCGGGGGGCTTCCACAGATACGCAGTATTTT
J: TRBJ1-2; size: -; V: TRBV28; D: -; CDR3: CASSLAIAHYGYTF; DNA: TGTGCCAGCAGTTTGGCCATCGCCCACTATGGCTACACCTTC
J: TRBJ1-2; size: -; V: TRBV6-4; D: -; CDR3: CASSDSGRYGYTF; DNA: TGTGCCAGCAGTGACTCGGGCAGATATGGCTACACCTTC
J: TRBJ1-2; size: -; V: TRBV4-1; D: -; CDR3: CASSDYREPSYTF; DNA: TGCGCCAGCAGCGACTACAGGGAGCCAAGCTACACCTTC
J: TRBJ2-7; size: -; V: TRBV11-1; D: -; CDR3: CASSTSYRGGYEQYF; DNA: TGTGCCAGCAGCACCTCGTACAGGGGGGGCTACGAGCAGTACTTC
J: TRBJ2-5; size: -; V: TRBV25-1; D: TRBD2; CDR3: CASNAGGGETQYF; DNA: TGTGCCAGCAATGCGGGGGGCGGGGAGACCCAGTACTTC
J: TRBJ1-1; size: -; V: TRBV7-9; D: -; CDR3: CASSRGYDTEAFF; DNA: TGTGCCAGCAGCCGAGGGTATGACACTGAAGCTTTCTTT
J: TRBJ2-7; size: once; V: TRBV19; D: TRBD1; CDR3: CASSSSGTAYEQYF; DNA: TGTGCCAGTAGTTCCTCCGGGACAGCCTACGAGCAGTACTTC
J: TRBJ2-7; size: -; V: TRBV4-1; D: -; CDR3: CASSPYSSSYEQYF; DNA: TGCGCCAGCAGCCCCTACAGTAGCTCCTACGAGCAGTACTTC
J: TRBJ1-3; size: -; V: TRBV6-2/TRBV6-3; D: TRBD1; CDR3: CASSYFDRANTIYF; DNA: TGTGCCAGCAGTTACTTCGACAGGGCAAACACCATATATTTT
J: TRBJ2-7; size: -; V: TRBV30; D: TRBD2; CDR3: CAWSVRAGGYEQYF; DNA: TGTGCCTGGAGTGTCCGAGCGGGAGGGTACGAGCAGTACTTC
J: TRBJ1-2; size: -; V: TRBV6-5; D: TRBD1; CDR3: CASRPGQGGSGYTF; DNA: TGTGCCAGCAGACCGGGACAGGGGGGTTCTGGCTACACCTTC
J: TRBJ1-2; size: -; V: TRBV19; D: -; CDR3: CASSIGGTLGHYGYTF; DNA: TGTGCCAGTAGTATAGGTGGGACTTTGGGCCACTATGGCTACACCTTC
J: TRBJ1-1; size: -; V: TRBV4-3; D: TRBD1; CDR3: CASSHTQGRGTEAFF; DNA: TGCGCCAGCAGCCATACACAGGGGAGAGGCACTGAAGCTTTCTTT
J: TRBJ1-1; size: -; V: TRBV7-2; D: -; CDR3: CASSSQGSATEAFF; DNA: TGTGCCAGCAGCTCTCAAGGGAGTGCCACTGAAGCTTTCTTT
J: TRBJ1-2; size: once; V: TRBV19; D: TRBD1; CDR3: CASKFPNRDSGYGYTF; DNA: TGTGCCAGCAAATTTCCTAACCGGGACAGTGGATATGGCTACACCTTC